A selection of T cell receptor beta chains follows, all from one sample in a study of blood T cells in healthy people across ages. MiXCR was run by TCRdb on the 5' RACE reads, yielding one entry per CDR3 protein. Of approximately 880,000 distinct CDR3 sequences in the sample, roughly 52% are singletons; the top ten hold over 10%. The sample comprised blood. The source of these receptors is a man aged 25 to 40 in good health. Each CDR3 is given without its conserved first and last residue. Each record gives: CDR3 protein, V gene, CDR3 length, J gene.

CDR3aa: SARGYGGLYGYT; v_gene: TRBV20-1; len: 12; j_gene: TRBJ1-2
CDR3aa: ASSLWDLAKNIQY; v_gene: TRBV5-6; len: 13; j_gene: TRBJ2-4
CDR3aa: ASSSSGGTANEKLF; v_gene: TRBV7-9; len: 14; j_gene: TRBJ1-4
CDR3aa: ASSPPLSRTQNTEAF; v_gene: TRBV3-1; len: 15; j_gene: TRBJ1-1
CDR3aa: ASSLTVNYYEQY; v_gene: TRBV5-6; len: 12; j_gene: TRBJ2-7
CDR3aa: ASSQLWGSKDTGELF; v_gene: TRBV4-2; len: 15; j_gene: TRBJ2-2
CDR3aa: ASSLGSDPSSYGYT; v_gene: TRBV7-2; len: 14; j_gene: TRBJ1-2
CDR3aa: ASSSTGWNSPLH; v_gene: TRBV6-2/TRBV6-3; len: 12; j_gene: TRBJ1-6
CDR3aa: AGRDGSTDTQY; v_gene: TRBV5-1; len: 11; j_gene: TRBJ2-3
CDR3aa: ASSEQGDRILTDTQY; v_gene: TRBV2; len: 15; j_gene: TRBJ2-3
CDR3aa: SAPLLGNTEAF; v_gene: TRBV20-1; len: 11; j_gene: TRBJ1-1
CDR3aa: ASSQGRGLRGTDTQY; v_gene: TRBV3-1; len: 15; j_gene: TRBJ2-3
CDR3aa: AGSLSYEQF; v_gene: TRBV30; len: 9; j_gene: TRBJ2-1
CDR3aa: ASSFQENTEAF; v_gene: TRBV12-3/TRBV12-4; len: 11; j_gene: TRBJ1-1
CDR3aa: SARETRADYGYT; v_gene: TRBV20-1; len: 12; j_gene: TRBJ1-2
CDR3aa: ASSPGSHLGEQY; v_gene: TRBV12-3/TRBV12-4; len: 12; j_gene: NA
CDR3aa: SVEGGGILPDTQY; v_gene: TRBV29-1; len: 13; j_gene: TRBJ2-3
CDR3aa: ASSQEDKTQY; v_gene: TRBV4-1; len: 10; j_gene: TRBJ2-5
CDR3aa: ASSPMGRETQY; v_gene: TRBV5-1; len: 11; j_gene: TRBJ2-5
CDR3aa: ASSKGLAGGFSHNEQF; v_gene: TRBV19; len: 16; j_gene: TRBJ2-1
CDR3aa: ASSSGTGPYKQY; v_gene: TRBV11-3; len: 12; j_gene: TRBJ2-7
CDR3aa: ASSLDLTGVDTQY; v_gene: TRBV7-8; len: 13; j_gene: TRBJ2-3